The sequence of this TCR beta chain was determined in a study of blood T cell repertoires in COVID-19. Across the study: Whether acute or convalescent, the COVID-19 samples came from the United States, Italy and Spain. Nucleic acid was either cDNA or gDNA, and it came from T cells, B-cell-depleted T cells, or PBMCs.

Turning to this clone: In the same sample, other DNA sequences code for this CDR3.

Study processing details: Estimation of nucleated cell counts was performed using reference gene primer amplification. Using immunoSEQ multiplex PCR, the repertoire was profiled, and TCRdb retains in-frame clones only, with some absent. V and J calls and clone size are copied from that table; D and trimming were computed from the DNA. The data contain roughly 42,000 clones, roughly 90% of them seen just once; the ten biggest clones take up roughly 2.8%. Germline V CDR1 and CDR2: MNHEY, SVGEGT. The CDR3 length is 12 residues. V lost 4 bases to trimming and J lost 0 bases, with 3 bases between them. The TCR was taken from a man over 45 with active COVID-19. J is TRBJ1-1 and V is TRBV6-2 or TRBV6-3; D not resolved. Material for sequencing was peripheral blood. The CDR3 sequence: CASSSMNTEAFF. For the CDR3, the DNA is TGTGCCAGCAGTTCAATGAACACTGAAGCTTTCTTT.